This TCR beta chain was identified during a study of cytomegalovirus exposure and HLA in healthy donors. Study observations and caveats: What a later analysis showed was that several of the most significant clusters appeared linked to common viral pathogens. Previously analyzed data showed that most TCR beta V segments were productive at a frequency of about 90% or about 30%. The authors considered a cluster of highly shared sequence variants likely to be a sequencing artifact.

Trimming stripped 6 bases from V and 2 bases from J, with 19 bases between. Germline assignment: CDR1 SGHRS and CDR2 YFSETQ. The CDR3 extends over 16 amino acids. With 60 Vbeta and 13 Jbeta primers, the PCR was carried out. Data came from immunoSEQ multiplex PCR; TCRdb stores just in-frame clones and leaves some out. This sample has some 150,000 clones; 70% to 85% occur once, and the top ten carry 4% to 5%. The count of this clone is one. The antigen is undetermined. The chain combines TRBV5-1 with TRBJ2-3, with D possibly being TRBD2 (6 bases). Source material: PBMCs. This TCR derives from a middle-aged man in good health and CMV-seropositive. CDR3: CASTDRSSGATDTQYF. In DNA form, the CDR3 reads TGCGCCAGCACCGACCGGAGTAGCGGAGCCACAGATACGCAGTATTTT.